The entry that follows covers one T cell receptor (beta chain) sequence. Its antigen is unidentified. The PCR contained 60 Vbeta and 13 Jbeta primers. Sequencing used immunoSEQ multiplex PCR; TCRdb keeps in-frame clones, though not all of them. The repertoire holds roughly 200,000 clones, around 80% seen once, with approximately 1.5% in the top ten. V lost 1 base to trimming and J lost 8 bases; unmatched junction nucleotides: 4. CDR1 is LNHNV and CDR2 is YYDKDF in the germline V gene (reference sequence). CDR3 length: 13 residues. These data originate in a study of cytomegalovirus exposure and HLA in healthy donors. The overall study: Of all 400 or so donors who were genotyped, roughly 81% belonged to the Caucasian-associated ancestry cluster.

General study results and limits: In presence/absence analyses, roughly uniform sequencing depth across donors was assumed.

This sequence was found in a man aged 45 to 65 in good health and CMV-seronegative. The chain employs TRBV15 and TRBJ1-1, with 7 bases lining up with TRBD1. The sequenced material came from PBMCs. This CDR3 reads CATSRATQGEAFF. CDR3 nucleotides: TGTGCCACCAGCAGAGCTACACAGGGGGAAGCTTTCTTT.